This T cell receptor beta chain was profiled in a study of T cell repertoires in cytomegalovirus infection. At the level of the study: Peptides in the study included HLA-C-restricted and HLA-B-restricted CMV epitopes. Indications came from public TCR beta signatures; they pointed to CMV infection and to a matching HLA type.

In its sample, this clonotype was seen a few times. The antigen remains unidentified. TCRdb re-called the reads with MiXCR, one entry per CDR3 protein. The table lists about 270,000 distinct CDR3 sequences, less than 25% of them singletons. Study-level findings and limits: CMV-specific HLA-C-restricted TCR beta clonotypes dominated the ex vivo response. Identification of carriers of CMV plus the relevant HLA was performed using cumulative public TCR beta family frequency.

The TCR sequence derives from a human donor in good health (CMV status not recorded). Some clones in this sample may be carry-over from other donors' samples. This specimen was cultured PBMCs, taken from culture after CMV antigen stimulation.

In nucleotides, the CDR3 is TGTGCCAGCAGTGATTTCGGCGAGCAGTACTTC. Translating it yields CASSDFGEQYF. This chain joins TRBV2 and TRBJ2-7; no firm D call. Germline CDR1 and CDR2: SNHLY and FYNNEI. The germline V and J ends were trimmed by 3 bases and 6 bases, with 6 bases remaining between them. CDR3 length: 11 residues.